The 8 T cell receptor beta chains presented below share a single source sample, sequenced in a study of blood T cell repertoires in COVID-19. Method: immunoSEQ multiplex PCR; TCRdb's copy keeps in-frame clones and lacks some. The table has under 250,000 clones, 60% to 85% seen once; the top ten hold 5.5% to 8.5%. The sequenced sample consisted of peripheral blood. These receptors all stem from a woman aged 70 to 79 with acute or convalescent COVID-19.

This clone was found a few times. This chain links TRBV18 with TRBJ2-3, with D perhaps TRBD2 (6 bases). Germline-derived CDR1 and CDR2 are KGHSH and LQKENI. Trimming removed 0 bases from V and 0 bases from J, with 10 bases in between. The CDR3 covers 16 residues. As DNA, the CDR3 is TGTGCCAGCTCACCACCTGGGACTGCTAGCACAGATACGCAGTATTTT. Translating it yields CASSPPGTASTDTQYF.

This clone has a count of ten or more. This specimen includes other DNA sequences encoding the same CDR3. The chain links TRBV2 to TRBJ2-7; perhaps TRBD1 as D (7 bases). The V gene's germline CDR1 is SNHLY and CDR2 FYNNEI. The CDR3 is 17 amino acids. The V end was cut by 3 bases, the J end by 9 bases, with 27 bases between. Written as DNA, the CDR3 is TGTGCCAGCAGTGATTTGCTGGAGGGGGCTAGGGGCCGGGGGCAGTACTTC. It translates to CASSDLLEGARGRGQYF.

The V gene is TRBV4-1, the J gene TRBJ2-1; TRBD2 is a possible D gene (5 bases). Trimming left V 4 bases short and J 4 bases short, with 14 bases between. Germline V lookup: CDR1 MGHRA, CDR2 YSYEKL. The CDR3 is made up of 15 amino acids. CDR3 sequence reads: CASSPEGVPYNEQFF. In DNA, the CDR3 is TGCGCCAGCAGCCCAGAGGGAGTGCCGTACAATGAGCAGTTCTTC.

This sequence joins TRBV23-1 and TRBJ1-1, with 8 bases aligning to TRBD1. TRBV23-1 counts as an open reading frame of uncertain function. With 0 bases clipped from V and 0 bases from J, the junction kept 6 bases outside the gene matches. The CDR3 sequence is 17 residues long. CDR3 coding DNA: TGCGCCAGCAGTCAATCGTTCGTGGACAGGGTGAACACTGAAGCTTTCTTT. It encodes CASSQSFVDRVNTEAFF.

The V and J genes are TRBV11-2 and TRBJ2-7, with 10 nucleotides matching TRBD1. The V gene's germline CDR1 is SGHAT and CDR2 FQNNGV. The CDR3 runs to 12 residues. The V segment lost 6 bases and the J segment 6 bases; nucleotides outside the gene matches: 2. The CDR3 region is CASRRTGGEQYF. CDR3 in DNA: TGTGCCAGCAGACGGACAGGGGGCGAGCAGTACTTC. Together with reference TRBV11-2 and TRBJ2-7, the CDR3 gives the full variable domain: EAGVAQSPRYKIIEKRQSVAFWCNPISGHATLYWYQQILGQGPKLLIQFQNNGVVDDSQLPKDRFSAERLKGVDSTLKIQPAKLEDSAVYLCASRRTGGEQYFGPGTRLTVT.

The rearrangement uses TRBV7-2 and TRBJ2-3; D gene ambiguous. The CDR3 has 12 residues. V dropped 6 bases and J dropped 6 bases, with 10 bases sitting between them. Germline values: CDR1 SGHTA, CDR2 FQGNSA. The chain's CDR3 is CASSAYGDTQYF. The CDR3 DNA follows: TGTGCCAGCAGTGCCTACGGGGATACGCAGTATTTT.

The chain joins TRBV7-2 to TRBJ2-5; 10 nucleotides line up with TRBD2. CDR1 is SGHTA, CDR2 FQGNSA, per germline. Germline trimming cut 1 base from V and 1 base from J; bases unmatched to any gene: 3. The CDR3 loop spans 16 amino acids. CDR3 DNA sequence: TGTGCCAGCAGCTTAGTCGAGCGGGGGGGCCAAGAGACCCAGTACTTC. The encoded protein is CASSLVERGGQETQYF.

This chain connects TRBV9 to TRBJ2-7, with a tentative D call TRBD2 (6 bases). Trimming pared 6 bases from V and 6 bases from J, leaving 22 bases between. The CDR3 covers 15 residues. Germline CDR1 and CDR2: SGDLS and YYNGEE. In DNA, the CDR3 is TGTGCCAGCACCTTAGTGGAGGGGCAACGCTGCGAGCAGTACTTC. As protein: CASTLVEGQRCEQYF.